Listed below are T cell receptor beta chains from one sample, sequenced in a study of blood T cell repertoires in COVID-19. Produced via immunoSEQ multiplex PCR; TCRdb's table is partial and in-frame only. The sample lists roughly 40,000 clones; 88% were seen once. Sequenced: peripheral blood. These TCRs come from a human donor in a cohort sampled during active COVID-19. The CDR3 runs from the conserved cysteine through the conserved F or W. The D gene is left open where the match is weak. The size field is filled for only some rows; it gives once, few, many or a size class.

length | D | size | J | V | CDR3 | DNA
13 | NA | NA | TRBJ2-1 | TRBV7-6 | CASGKTGFNEQFF | TGTGCCAGCGGTAAAACAGGTTTCAATGAGCAGTTCTTC
13 | NA | NA | TRBJ1-2 | TRBV18 | CASSPSGSYGYTF | TGTGCCAGCTCACCTAGTGGGAGCTATGGCTACACCTTC
13 | TRBD1 | NA | TRBJ2-1 | TRBV9 | CASSSDRANEQFF | TGTGCCAGCAGCTCGGACAGGGCCAATGAGCAGTTCTTC
17 | TRBD1 | NA | TRBJ1-4 | TRBV4-1 | CASSQEWGQVDNEKLFF | TGCGCCAGCAGCCAAGAGTGGGGACAGGTAGATAATGAAAAACTGTTTTTT
15 | TRBD2 | NA | TRBJ2-3 | TRBV10-3 | CAIQTSGSVADTQYF | TGTGCCATCCAGACTAGCGGGAGCGTGGCAGATACGCAGTATTTT
16 | TRBD2 | few | TRBJ2-7 | TRBV19 | CASSRIGGAGMYEQYF | TGTGCCAGTAGTCGAATCGGGGGGGCTGGAATGTACGAGCAGTACTTC
15 | TRBD1 | NA | TRBJ1-4 | TRBV27 | CASSLSWTGAEKLFF | TGTGCCAGCAGTTTATCGTGGACAGGGGCCGAAAAACTGTTTTTT
14 | NA | NA | TRBJ1-5 | TRBV27 | CASRIQGSNQPQHF | TGTGCCAGCAGAATACAGGGTAGCAATCAGCCCCAGCATTTT
19 | TRBD2 | NA | TRBJ2-1 | TRBV19 | CASSLRTSGGGRVSNEQFF | TGTGCCAGTAGTCTCCGGACTAGCGGGGGGGGCCGCGTTTCGAATGAGCAGTTCTTC
14 | NA | NA | TRBJ2-5 | TRBV15 | CATSRRDIQETQYF | TGTGCCACCAGCAGACGGGACATTCAAGAGACCCAGTACTTC
14 | NA | NA | TRBJ1-3 | TRBV5-4 | CASSSSGYGNTIYF | TGTGCCAGCAGCTCGTCCGGGTACGGAAACACCATATATTTT
16 | TRBD2 | NA | TRBJ2-3 | TRBV20-1 | CSASDPNRLALYTQYF | TGCAGTGCTAGTGATCCAAATAGACTAGCGCTTTATACGCAGTATTTT
15 | TRBD2 | once | TRBJ2-7 | TRBV3-1/TRBV3-2 | CASSIRASGRLEQYF | TGTGCCAGCAGCATCCGAGCTAGCGGGAGGCTCGAGCAGTACTTC
13 | TRBD2 | NA | TRBJ2-3 | TRBV30 | CGGSGGAKDTQYF | TGTGGTGGCAGCGGGGGGGCAAAGGATACGCAGTATTTT
13 | TRBD2 | NA | TRBJ2-7 | TRBV5-1 | CAGRLAGPYEQYF | TGCGCCGGCAGGCTAGCGGGACCCTACGAGCAGTACTTC
15 | TRBD1 | NA | TRBJ1-2 | TRBV7-3 | CASSPAGQGQGGYTF | TGTGCCAGCAGCCCAGCGGGACAGGGACAGGGTGGCTACACCTTC
14 | NA | NA | TRBJ1-4 | TRBV2 | CASSEGGMWEKLFF | TGTGCCAGCAGTGAGGGAGGGATGTGGGAAAAACTGTTTTTT
14 | NA | few | TRBJ2-3 | TRBV14 | CASRGPWGTDTQYF | TGTGCCAGCAGGGGCCCGTGGGGCACAGATACGCAGTATTTT
14 | TRBD1 | NA | TRBJ2-7 | TRBV6-5 | CASPPGQGAYEQYF | TGTGCCAGCCCTCCCGGACAGGGGGCCTACGAGCAGTACTTC
12 | TRBD1 | NA | TRBJ1-5 | TRBV6-5 | CAGQNSNQPQHF | TGTGCGGGACAGAATAGCAATCAGCCCCAGCATTTT
17 | TRBD2 | NA | TRBJ2-1 | TRBV15 | CATSRGTRTSGRQEQFF | TGTGCCACCAGCAGAGGTACCCGGACTAGCGGGAGGCAAGAGCAGTTCTTC
15 | TRBD1 | once | TRBJ2-3 | TRBV18 | CASSPQGQSTDTQYF | TGTGCCAGCTCACCACAGGGACAGAGCACAGATACGCAGTATTTT
15 | NA | NA | TRBJ1-3 | TRBV5-6 | CASSFSSGEGNTIYF | TGTGCCAGCAGCTTCTCATCAGGGGAAGGAAACACCATATATTTT
15 | TRBD1 | NA | TRBJ1-1 | TRBV6-5 | CASSLDRYSNTEAFF | TGTGCCAGCAGCCTGGACAGGTATTCAAACACTGAAGCTTTCTTT
14 | TRBD1 | NA | TRBJ2-5 | TRBV5-1 | CASSPGQTQETQYF | TGCGCCAGCAGCCCGGGACAGACTCAAGAGACCCAGTACTTC
15 | TRBD1 | NA | TRBJ1-2 | TRBV18 | CASSPRTGAFVGYTF | TGTGCCAGCTCACCGAGGACAGGGGCTTTTGTTGGCTACACCTTC
14 | NA | NA | TRBJ1-2 | TRBV7-2 | CASSLAADNYGYTF | TGTGCCAGCAGCTTAGCGGCAGATAACTATGGCTACACCTTC
16 | TRBD2 | NA | TRBJ2-1 | TRBV6-2/TRBV6-3 | CASSYNPAGSYNEQFF | TGTGCCAGCAGTTACAATCCAGCGGGGTCCTACAATGAGCAGTTCTTC